This T cell receptor beta chain was sequenced in a study of cytomegalovirus exposure and HLA in healthy donors. This clone was picked up a small number of times. PCR amplification relied on 60 Vbeta primers (plus 13 Jbeta primers). The method was immunoSEQ multiplex PCR; TCRdb's version includes in-frame clones alone and lacks a portion of them. The sample carries under 150,000 clones, 70% to 80% recorded once. The sequenced sample was PBMCs. The receptor comes from a man aged 45-60 years in good health and CMV-seronegative.

The CDR3 loop is CASSPIKKGQTNTGELFF. For the CDR3, the DNA is TGTGCCAGCAGCCCTATTAAGAAGGGACAGACGAACACCGGGGAGCTGTTTTTT. The chain carries TRBV14 and TRBJ2-2; 7 positions agree with TRBD1. The CDR3 has 18 amino acids. The trim removed 4 bases at V and 0 bases at J, leaving 11 bases unmatched. The germline V gene has CDR1 SGHDN and CDR2 FVKESK.